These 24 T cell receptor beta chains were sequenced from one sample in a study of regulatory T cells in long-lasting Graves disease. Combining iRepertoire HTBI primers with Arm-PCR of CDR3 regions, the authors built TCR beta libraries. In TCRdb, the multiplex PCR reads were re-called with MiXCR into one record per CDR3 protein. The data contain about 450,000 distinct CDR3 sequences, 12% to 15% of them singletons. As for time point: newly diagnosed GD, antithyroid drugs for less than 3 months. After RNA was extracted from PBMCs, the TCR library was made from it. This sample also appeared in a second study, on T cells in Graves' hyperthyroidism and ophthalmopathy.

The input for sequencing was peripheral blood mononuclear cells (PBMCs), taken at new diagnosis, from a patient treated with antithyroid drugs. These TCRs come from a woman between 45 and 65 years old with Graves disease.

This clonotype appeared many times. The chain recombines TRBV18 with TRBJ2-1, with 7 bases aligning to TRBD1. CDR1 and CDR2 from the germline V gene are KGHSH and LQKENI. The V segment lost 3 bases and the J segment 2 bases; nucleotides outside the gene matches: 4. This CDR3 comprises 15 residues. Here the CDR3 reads CASSPPGTAYNEQFF. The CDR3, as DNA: TGTGCCAGCTCACCTCCCGGGACAGCCTACAATGAGCAGTTCTTC.

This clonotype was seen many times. The CDR3 DNA sequence: TGCGCCAGCAGCTGGCGACAGGGGTCCTACGAGCAGTACTTC. Protein sequence: CASSWRQGSYEQYF. The chain employs TRBV5-1 and TRBJ2-7, with 8 bases aligning to TRBD1. The germline gives CDR1 SGHRS, CDR2 YFSETQ. The CDR3 loop spans 14 amino acids. V was pared by 3 bases and J by 1 base, with 3 bases of the junction left unmatched.

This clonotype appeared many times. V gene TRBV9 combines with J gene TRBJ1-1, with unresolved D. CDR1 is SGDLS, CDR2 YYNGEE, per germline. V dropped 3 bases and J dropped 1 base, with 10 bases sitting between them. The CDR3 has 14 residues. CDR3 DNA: TGTGCCAGCAGCGCCGGGGATACGAACACTGAAGCTTTCTTT. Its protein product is CASSAGDTNTEAFF.

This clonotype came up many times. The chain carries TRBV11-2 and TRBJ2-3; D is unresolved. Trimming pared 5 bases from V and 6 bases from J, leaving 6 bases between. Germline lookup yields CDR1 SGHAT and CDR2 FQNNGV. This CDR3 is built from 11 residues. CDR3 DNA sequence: TGTGCCAGCAGCCAAGGGGATACGCAGTATTTT. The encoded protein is CASSQGDTQYF.

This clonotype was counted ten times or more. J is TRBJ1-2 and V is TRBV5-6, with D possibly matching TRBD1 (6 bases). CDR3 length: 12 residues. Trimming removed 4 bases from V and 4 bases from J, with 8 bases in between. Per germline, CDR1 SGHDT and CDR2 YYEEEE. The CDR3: CASSDRLYGYTF. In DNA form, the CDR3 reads TGTGCCAGCAGCGACAGGCTCTATGGCTACACCTTC.

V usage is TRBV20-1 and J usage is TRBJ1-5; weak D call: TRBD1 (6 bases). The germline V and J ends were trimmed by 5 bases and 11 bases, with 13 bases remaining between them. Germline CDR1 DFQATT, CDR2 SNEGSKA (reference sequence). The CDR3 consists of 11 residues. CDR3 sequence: CSAHRDRSQHF. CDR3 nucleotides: TGCAGTGCTCACAGGGATCGGTCCCAGCATTTT.

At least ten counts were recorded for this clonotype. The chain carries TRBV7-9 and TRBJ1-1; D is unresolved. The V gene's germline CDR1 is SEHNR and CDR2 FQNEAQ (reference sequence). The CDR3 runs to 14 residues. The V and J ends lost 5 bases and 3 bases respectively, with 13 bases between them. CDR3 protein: CASSPQVRDTEAFF. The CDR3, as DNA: TGTGCCAGCAGCCCCCAGGTACGGGACACTGAAGCTTTCTTT.

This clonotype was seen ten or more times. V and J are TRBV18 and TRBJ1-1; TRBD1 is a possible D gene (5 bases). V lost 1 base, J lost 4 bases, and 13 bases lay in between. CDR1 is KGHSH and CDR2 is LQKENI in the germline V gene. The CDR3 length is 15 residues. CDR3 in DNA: TGTGCCAGCTCACCACGGGACCCTCTGGGCACTGAAGCTTTCTTT. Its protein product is CASSPRDPLGTEAFF.

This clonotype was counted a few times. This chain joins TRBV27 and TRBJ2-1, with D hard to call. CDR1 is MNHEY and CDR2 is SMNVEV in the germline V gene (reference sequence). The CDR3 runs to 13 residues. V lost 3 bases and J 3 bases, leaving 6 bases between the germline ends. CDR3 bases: TGTGCCAGCAGTTTCAACAGCTACAATGAGCAGTTCTTC. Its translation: CASSFNSYNEQFF.

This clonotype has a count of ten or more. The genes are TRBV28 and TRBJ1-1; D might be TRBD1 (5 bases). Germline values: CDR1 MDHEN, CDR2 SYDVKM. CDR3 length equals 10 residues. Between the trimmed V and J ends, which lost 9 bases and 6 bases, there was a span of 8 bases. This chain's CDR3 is CARGGSEAFF. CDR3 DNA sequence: TGTGCCAGGGGGGGTTCTGAAGCTTTCTTT.

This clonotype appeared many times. CDR3 sequence: CASSPVGSSYEQYF. DNA for the CDR3: TGTGCCAGCTCCCCCGTCGGGTCATCCTACGAGCAGTACTTC. The rearrangement links TRBV18 to TRBJ2-7; D not certain. Germline values: CDR1 KGHSH, CDR2 LQKENI. The V gene lost 6 bases and the J gene lost 1 base, with 13 bases spanning the gap. The CDR3 extends over 14 amino acids.

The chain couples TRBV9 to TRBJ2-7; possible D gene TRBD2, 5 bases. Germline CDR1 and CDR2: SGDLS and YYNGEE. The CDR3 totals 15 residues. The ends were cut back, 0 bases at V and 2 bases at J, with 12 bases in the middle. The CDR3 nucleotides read TGTGCCAGCAGCGTAGGGTCGGGGATCACCTACGAGCAGTACTTC. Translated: CASSVGSGITYEQYF. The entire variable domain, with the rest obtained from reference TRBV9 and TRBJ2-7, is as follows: DSGVTQTPKHLITATGQRVTLRCSPRSGDLSVYWYQQSLDQGLQFLIQYYNGEERAKGNILERFSAQQFPDLHSELNLSSLELGDSALYFCASSVGSGITYEQYFGPGTRLTVT.

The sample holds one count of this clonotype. The CDR3 DNA follows: TGTGCCAGCAGTTACTCGACCCTGGGACAGGGGGCGGATTTCGCAACTAATGAAAAACTGTTTTTT. Translating gives CASSYSTLGQGADFATNEKLFF. The chain couples TRBV6-5 to TRBJ1-4; 12 bases line up with TRBD1. Germline lookup yields CDR1 MNHEY and CDR2 SVGAGI. The J segment lost 0 bases and the V segment lost 0 bases, leaving 14 bases of the junction unmatched. The CDR3 totals 22 residues.

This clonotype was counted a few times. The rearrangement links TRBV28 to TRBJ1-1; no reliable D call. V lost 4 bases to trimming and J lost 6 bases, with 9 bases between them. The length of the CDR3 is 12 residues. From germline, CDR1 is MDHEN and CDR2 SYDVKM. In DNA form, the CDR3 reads TGTGCCAGCAGTTGGGGTGGATCTGAAGCTTTCTTT. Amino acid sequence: CASSWGGSEAFF.

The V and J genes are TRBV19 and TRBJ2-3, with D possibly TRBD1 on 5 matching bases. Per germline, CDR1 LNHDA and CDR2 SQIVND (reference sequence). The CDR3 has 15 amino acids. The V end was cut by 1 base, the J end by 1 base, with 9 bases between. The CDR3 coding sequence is TGTGCCAGTAGTATAGGGTTACAGGGCACAGATACGCAGTATTTT. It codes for CASSIGLQGTDTQYF.

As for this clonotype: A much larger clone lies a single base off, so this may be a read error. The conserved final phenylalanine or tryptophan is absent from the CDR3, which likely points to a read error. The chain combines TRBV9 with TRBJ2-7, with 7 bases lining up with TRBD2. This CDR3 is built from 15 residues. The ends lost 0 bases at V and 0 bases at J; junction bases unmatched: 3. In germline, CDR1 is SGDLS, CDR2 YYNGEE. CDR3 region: CASSVAPSGSYEQYS. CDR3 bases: TGTGCCAGCAGCGTAGCTCCTAGCGGCTCCTACGAGCAGTACTCC.

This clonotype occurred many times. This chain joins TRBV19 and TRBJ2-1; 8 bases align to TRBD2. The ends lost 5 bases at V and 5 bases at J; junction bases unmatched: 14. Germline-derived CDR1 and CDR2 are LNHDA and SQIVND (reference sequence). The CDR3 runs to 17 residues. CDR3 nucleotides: TGTGCCAGTAGTTCATCGCCGGGACTAGGGAACAACAATGAGCAGTTCTTC. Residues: CASSSSPGLGNNNEQFF.

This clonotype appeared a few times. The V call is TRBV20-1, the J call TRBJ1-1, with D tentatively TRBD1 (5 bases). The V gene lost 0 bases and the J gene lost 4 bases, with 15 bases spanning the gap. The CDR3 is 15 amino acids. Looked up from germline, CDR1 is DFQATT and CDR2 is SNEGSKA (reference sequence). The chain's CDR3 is CSARDGGAGFTEAFF. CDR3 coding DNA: TGCAGTGCTAGAGATGGAGGGGCAGGTTTCACTGAAGCTTTCTTT.

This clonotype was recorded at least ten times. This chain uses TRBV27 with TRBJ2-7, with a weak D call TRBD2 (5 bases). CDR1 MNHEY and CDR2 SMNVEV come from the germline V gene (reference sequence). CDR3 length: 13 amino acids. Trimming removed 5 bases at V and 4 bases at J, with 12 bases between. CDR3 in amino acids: CASSPSRGYEQYF. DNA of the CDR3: TGTGCCAGCAGTCCCTCCCGGGGTTACGAGCAGTACTTC.

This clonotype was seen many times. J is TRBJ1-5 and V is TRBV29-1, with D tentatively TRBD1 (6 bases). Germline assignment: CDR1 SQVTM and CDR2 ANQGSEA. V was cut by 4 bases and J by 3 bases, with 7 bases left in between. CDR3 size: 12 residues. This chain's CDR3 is CSVAGVNQPQHF. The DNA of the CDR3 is TGCAGCGTTGCAGGGGTCAATCAGCCCCAGCATTTT.

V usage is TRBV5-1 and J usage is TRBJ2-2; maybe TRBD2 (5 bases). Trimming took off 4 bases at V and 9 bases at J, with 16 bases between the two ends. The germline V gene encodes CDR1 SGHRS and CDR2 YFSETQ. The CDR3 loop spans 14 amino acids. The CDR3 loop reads CASSPGDGRRELFF. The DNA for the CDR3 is TGCGCCAGCAGCCCCGGGGATGGGAGAAGGGAGCTGTTTTTT. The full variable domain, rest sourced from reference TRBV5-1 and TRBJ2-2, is KAGVTQTPRYLIKTRGQQVTLSCSPISGHRSVSWYQQTPGQGLQFLFEYFSETQRNKGNFPGRFSGRQFSNSRSEMNVSTLELGDSALYLCASSPGDGRRELFFGEGSRLTVL.

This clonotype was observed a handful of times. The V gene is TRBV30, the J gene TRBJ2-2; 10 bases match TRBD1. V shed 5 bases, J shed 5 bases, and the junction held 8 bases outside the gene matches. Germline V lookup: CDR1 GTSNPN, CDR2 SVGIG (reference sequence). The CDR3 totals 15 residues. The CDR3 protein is CAWHRDRGPTGELFF. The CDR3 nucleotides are TGTGCCTGGCACCGGGACAGGGGACCAACCGGGGAGCTGTTTTTT.

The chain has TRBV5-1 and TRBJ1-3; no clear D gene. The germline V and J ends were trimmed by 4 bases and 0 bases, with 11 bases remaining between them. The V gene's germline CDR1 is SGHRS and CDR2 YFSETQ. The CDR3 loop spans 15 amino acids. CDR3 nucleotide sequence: TGCGCCAGCAGCATAGCTCAGGACTCTGGAAACACCATATATTTT. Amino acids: CASSIAQDSGNTIYF.

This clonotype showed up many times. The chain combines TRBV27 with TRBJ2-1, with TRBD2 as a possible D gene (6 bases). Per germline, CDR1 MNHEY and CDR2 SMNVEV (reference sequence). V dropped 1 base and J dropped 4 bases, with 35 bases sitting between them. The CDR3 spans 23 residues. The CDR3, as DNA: TGTGCCAGCAGTTTATGGGTCCTAGCCGTGCGGGGTTTCATTAGCCAGAAGTACAATGAGCAGTTCTTC. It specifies CASSLWVLAVRGFISQKYNEQFF.